The 16 T cell receptor beta chains given below trace back to one sample, sequenced in a study of cytomegalovirus exposure and HLA in healthy donors. Primers included in the PCR were 60 Vbeta and 13 Jbeta primers. The repertoire was sequenced with immunoSEQ multiplex PCR; TCRdb's copy has only in-frame clones and lacks some. The table lists 170,000 or so clones, 80% of them singletons, with almost 7% in the top ten. Sequencing used PBMCs. The receptors originated from a man aged 25-40 years in good health and CMV-seropositive.

This chain connects TRBV2 to TRBJ1-2, with 8 bases lining up with TRBD1. Trimming removed 7 bases from V and 0 bases from J; junction bases left unmatched: 7. In germline, CDR1 is SNHLY, CDR2 FYNNEI. There are 15 residues in the CDR3. DNA of the CDR3: TGTGCCAGCACCCGACAGGGGTCTGCTAACTATGGCTACACCTTC. Translation: CASTRQGSANYGYTF.

Remarks on this clone: Since no conserved phenylalanine or tryptophan closes the CDR3, a read error is the likely cause. The DNA is left out, because the CDR3 cannot be placed on it with certainty; the CDR3 is given as TCRdb lists it. CDR3 sequence reads: CASSPDSL. The chain combines TRBV6-5 with TRBJ1-1; the table's D call, TRBD1, has no DNA check behind it. The CDR3 has 8 residues if both end residues are counted. The germline gives CDR1 MNHEY, CDR2 SVGAGI.

The chain links TRBV27 to TRBJ2-7; maybe TRBD1 (5 bases). V was pared by 5 bases and J by 3 bases, with 14 bases between. Germline V gene sequence: CDR1 MNHEY, CDR2 SMNVEV (reference sequence). This CDR3 contains 14 residues. The CDR3 nucleotides are TGTGCCAGCAGTCCCCGACAGTCTAACTACGAGCAGTACTTC. This encodes CASSPRQSNYEQYF.

The J gene is TRBJ2-2, the V gene TRBV4-3; D may be TRBD1 (5 bases). Germline V gene lookup returns CDR1 LGHNA and CDR2 YSLEER. V dropped 3 bases and J dropped 5 bases, with 10 bases sitting between them. The CDR3 is 14 amino acids. Here the CDR3 DNA reads TGCGCCAGCAGCCAGCAGGGTGTAACCGGGGAGCTGTTTTTT. Translating it yields CASSQQGVTGELFF.

This chain joins TRBV7-3 and TRBJ2-5; D call uncertain. V gave up 4 bases and J gave up 4 bases, with 4 bases separating them. The germline gives CDR1 SGHTA, CDR2 FQGTGA. CDR3 length equals 11 residues. The CDR3 is CASSSGETQYF. CDR3 DNA: TGTGCCAGCAGCTCAGGAGAGACCCAGTACTTC.

The J gene is TRBJ1-1, the V gene TRBV6-6; a possible D gene is TRBD1 (5 bases). The ends were cut back, 8 bases at V and 8 bases at J, with 18 bases in the middle. CDR3 length: 13 residues. Germline CDR1 and CDR2: MNHNY and SVGAGI (reference sequence). For the CDR3, the DNA is TGTGCCAGCTATGGGGCAGGTGCGCCCGAAGCTTTCTTT. Encoded protein: CASYGAGAPEAFF.

Comment on this clone: One end of the junction fails to match germline, which may point to a read error. The sample contains more than one DNA sequence encoding this CDR3. The chain uses TRBV4-1 and TRBJ1-2; 7 positions match TRBD1. Germline V lookup: CDR1 MGHRA, CDR2 YSYEKL. CDR3 size: 14 residues. The CDR3 here is CASSQVRGLDGYTF. The DNA of the CDR3 is TGCGCTAGCAGCCAAGTGAGGGGGCTCGATGGCTACACCTTC.

The V gene is TRBV15, the J gene TRBJ2-7; no definite D call. The germline gives CDR1 LNHNV, CDR2 YYDKDF (reference sequence). Between the trimmed V and J ends, which lost 0 bases and 4 bases, there was a span of 7 bases. CDR3 length equals 13 residues. CDR3 in amino acids: CATSRDVRYEQYF. The CDR3, as DNA: TGTGCCACCAGCAGAGATGTCAGATACGAGCAGTACTTC.

This clone was seen only once. The rearrangement uses TRBV12-5 and TRBJ2-5; tentative D call: TRBD1 (6 bases). The CDR3 spans 15 residues. The germline V and J ends were trimmed by 1 base and 1 base, with 10 bases remaining between them. Germline CDR1 LGHNT, CDR2 FRNRAP. CDR3 in DNA: TGTGCTAGTGGTTTGGACCAGGGGACCCAAGAGACCCAGTACTTC. Its translation: CASGLDQGTQETQYF.

The genes are TRBV27 and TRBJ2-5; 12 nucleotides match TRBD2. The DNA end lines up better with TRBJ2-7; the J call may be wrong. Germline loops: CDR1 MNHEY, CDR2 SMNVEV (reference sequence). The CDR3 runs to 16 residues. CDR3 region: CASSPPPSGREDEQYF. The DNA for the CDR3 is TGTGCCAGCAGTCCTCCTCCTAGCGGGAGGGAGGACGAGCAGTACTTC.

This chain links TRBV19 with TRBJ1-5, with 8 nucleotides matching TRBD1. With V trimmed by 6 bases and J by 0 bases, 4 bases remained unmatched. The germline CDR1 and CDR2 sequences are LNHDA and SQIVND (reference sequence). The length of the CDR3 is 15 residues. CDR3 in DNA: TGTGCCAGTAGAGGGGACAGGTATAGCAATCAGCCCCAGCATTTT. This sequence encodes CASRGDRYSNQPQHF. The whole variable domain, filled in from reference TRBV19 and TRBJ1-5, reads DGGITQSPKYLFRKEGQNVTLSCEQNLNHDAMYWYRQDPGQGLRLIYYSQIVNDFQKGDIAEGYSVSREKKESFPLTVTSAQKNPTAFYLCASRGDRYSNQPQHFGDGTRLSIL.

The rearrangement joins TRBV30 to TRBJ2-7, with TRBD1 matching 7 bases. Unmatched junction bases numbered 3, after V lost 0 bases and J lost 4 bases. The CDR3 has 13 amino acids. Germline CDR1 is GTSNPN and CDR2 is SVGIG (reference sequence). CDR3 in amino acids: CAWSVGTDYEQYF. Written as DNA, the CDR3 is TGTGCCTGGAGTGTAGGGACAGATTACGAGCAGTACTTC.

The chain joins TRBV27 to TRBJ2-1; D gene unclear. The CDR3 contains 13 residues. With 0 bases removed from V and 7 bases from J, the gap between germline ends came to 7 bases. Germline-derived CDR1 and CDR2 are MNHEY and SMNVEV (reference sequence). The CDR3 is CASSLSSLNEQFF. The CDR3 nucleotides read TGTGCCAGCAGTTTATCTAGTTTAAATGAGCAGTTCTTC.

V gene TRBV30 combines with J gene TRBJ2-5; 9 bases are a match to TRBD1. There are 14 residues in the CDR3. From germline, CDR1 is GTSNPN and CDR2 SVGIG (reference sequence). Trimming removed 2 bases from V and 5 bases from J; junction bases left unmatched: 6. In DNA form, the CDR3 reads TGTGCCTGGAGTACCGGGACAGGGTGGGAGACCCAGTACTTC. It is translated as CAWSTGTGWETQYF.

The chain carries TRBV14 and TRBJ2-1, with 8 bases lining up with TRBD2. The germline V gene encodes CDR1 SGHDN and CDR2 FVKESK. The CDR3 has 15 residues. Germline trimming cut 4 bases from V and 6 bases from J; bases unmatched to any gene: 8. The CDR3 coding sequence is TGTGCCAGCAGCCTCCGGGAGGGCTTGAGCAATGAGCAGTTCTTC. This translates into CASSLREGLSNEQFF. Full variable domain (remainder filled in from reference TRBV14 and TRBJ2-1): EAGVTQFPSHSVIEKGQTVTLRCDPISGHDNLYWYRRVMGKEIKFLLHFVKESKQDESGMPNNRFLAERTGGTYSTLKVQPAELEDSGVYFCASSLREGLSNEQFFGPGTRLTVL.

J is TRBJ2-1 and V is TRBV5-1, with TRBD2 identical over 7 bases. The CDR3 has 13 residues. Germline V CDR1 and CDR2: SGHRS, YFSETQ. The trim removed 3 bases at V and 8 bases at J, leaving 5 bases unmatched. CDR3: CASSSGLQDEQFF. CDR3 bases: TGCGCCAGCAGCTCGGGACTACAAGATGAGCAGTTCTTC.